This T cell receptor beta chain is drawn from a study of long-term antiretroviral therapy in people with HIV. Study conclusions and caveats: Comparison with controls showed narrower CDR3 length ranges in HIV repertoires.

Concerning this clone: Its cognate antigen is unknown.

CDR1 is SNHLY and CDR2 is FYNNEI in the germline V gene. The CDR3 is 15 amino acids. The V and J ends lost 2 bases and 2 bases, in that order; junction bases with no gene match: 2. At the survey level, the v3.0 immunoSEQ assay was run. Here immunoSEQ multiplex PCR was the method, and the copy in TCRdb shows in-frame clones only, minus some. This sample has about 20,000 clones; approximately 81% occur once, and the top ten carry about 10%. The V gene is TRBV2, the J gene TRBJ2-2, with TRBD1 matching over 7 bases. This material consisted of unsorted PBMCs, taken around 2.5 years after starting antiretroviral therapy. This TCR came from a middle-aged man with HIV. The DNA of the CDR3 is TGTGCCAGCAGTGAAAGACAGGGCAACACCGGGGAGCTGTTTTTT. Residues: CASSERQGNTGELFF. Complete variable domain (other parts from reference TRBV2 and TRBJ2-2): EPEVTQTPSHQVTQMGQEVILRCVPISNHLYFYWYRQILGQKVEFLVSFYNNEISEKSEIFDDQFSVERPDGSNFTLKIRSTKLEDSAMYFCASSERQGNTGELFFGEGSRLTVL.